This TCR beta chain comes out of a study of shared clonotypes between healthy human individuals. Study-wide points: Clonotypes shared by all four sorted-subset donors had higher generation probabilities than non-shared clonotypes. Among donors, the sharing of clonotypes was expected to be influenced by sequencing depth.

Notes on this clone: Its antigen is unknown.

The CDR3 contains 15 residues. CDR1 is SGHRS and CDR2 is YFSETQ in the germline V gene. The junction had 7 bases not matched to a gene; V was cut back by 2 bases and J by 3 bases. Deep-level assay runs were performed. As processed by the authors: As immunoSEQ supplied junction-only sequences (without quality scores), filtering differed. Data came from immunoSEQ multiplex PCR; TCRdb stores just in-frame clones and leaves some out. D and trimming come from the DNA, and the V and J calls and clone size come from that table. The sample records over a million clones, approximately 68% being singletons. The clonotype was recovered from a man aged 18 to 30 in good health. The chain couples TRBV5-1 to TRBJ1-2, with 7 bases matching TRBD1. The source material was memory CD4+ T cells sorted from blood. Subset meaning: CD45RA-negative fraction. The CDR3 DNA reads TGCGCCAGCAGCTTAACAGGGGCTCCTGACTATGGCTACACCTTC. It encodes CASSLTGAPDYGYTF.